The text below deals with one TCR beta chain. Antigen unknown. PCR primers comprised 60 Vbeta and 13 Jbeta primers. Profiled with immunoSEQ multiplex PCR; TCRdb holds only in-frame clones, not every one. The table shows almost 95,000 clones, with around 66% occurring only once. This sample stems from a study of cytomegalovirus exposure and HLA in healthy donors. Regarding the study as a whole: Links to common viral pathogens appeared, in a later analysis, for several of the most significant clusters. The records held CMV serostatus as the only immune exposure information. Later analysis showed TCR association rates varying by HLA locus, highest for DRB1 and lowest for HLA-C. Using a false discovery rate of 0.05, a later analysis showed that 16,951 TCR beta sequences were associated with HLA alleles.

The sample comprised PBMCs. This receptor was taken from a man aged 25 to 40 in good health and CMV-seronegative.

This CDR3 is CASSRGTGDEQYF. The CDR3 nucleotides are TGTGCCAGCAGTAGAGGTACAGGCGACGAGCAGTACTTC. This chain connects TRBV2 to TRBJ2-7; perhaps TRBD1 as D (5 bases). The V end lost 5 bases, the J end lost 5 bases, and 13 bases lay between the germline ends. CDR1 is SNHLY and CDR2 is FYNNEI in the germline V gene. CDR3 length: 13 residues.